The 14 T cell receptor beta chains reported below all come from one sample, sequenced in a study of T cell changes during pregnancy in multiple sclerosis (dated by TCRdb to about 2019). Receptors were amplified or captured by the immunoSEQ multiplex PCR assay. The table was pulled from immuneACCESS by TCRdb, which kept in-frame rearrangements only. Such tables lose some clones; where checked, under half of the loss comes from unresolved V genes, and the rest has no known cause. In all, the sample holds 15,000 to 20,000 clones, and nearly 90% of those were seen once. The top ten clones comprise 10% to 15% of the sample. The sample was CD8+ T cells from peripheral blood mononuclear cells, taken after pregnancy. The receptors originated from a female donor in good health, enrolled as a control in a pregnancy study.

J is TRBJ1-1 and V is TRBV6-4, with D unclear. The germline V and J ends were trimmed by 7 bases and 4 bases, with 22 bases remaining between them. CDR1 is MRHNA and CDR2 is SNTAGT in the germline V gene. There are 16 residues in the CDR3. CDR3 amino acids: CASTRLSRGLVTEAFF. The DNA for the CDR3 is TGTGCCAGCACCCGTTTATCGCGAGGTTTGGTCACTGAAGCTTTCTTT.

V and J are TRBV4-1 and TRBJ2-1; TRBD2 is a possible D gene (5 bases). Germline V gene data show CDR1 as MGHRA and CDR2 as YSYEKL. The length of the CDR3 is 12 residues. Between the trimmed V and J ends, which lost 4 bases and 8 bases, there was a span of 9 bases. This chain's CDR3 is CASSPTGYEQFF. The CDR3 bases are TGCGCCAGCAGCCCGACGGGGTATGAGCAGTTCTTC.

The chain is built from TRBV27 and TRBJ2-7; 9 bases are a match to TRBD1. After removal of 5 bases from V and 1 base from J, the junction contained 6 bases not matched to a gene. There are 15 residues in the CDR3. Per the germline V gene, CDR1 is MNHEY and CDR2 is SMNVEV (reference sequence). The CDR3 here is CASSAGQGSSYEQYF. CDR3 bases: TGTGCCAGCAGTGCAGGACAGGGGTCATCCTACGAGCAGTACTTC.

The chain couples TRBV4-2 to TRBJ2-3, with 8 bases identical to TRBD2. V lost 3 bases and J lost 4; bases outside the gene matches: 9. The CDR3 extends over 16 amino acids. CDR1 LGHNA and CDR2 YNFKEQ come from the germline V gene. CDR3 amino acids: CASSHSGNDAPDTQYF. CDR3 nucleotides: TGTGCCAGCAGCCATAGCGGGAACGACGCTCCAGATACGCAGTATTTT.

The chain carries TRBV5-1 and TRBJ1-1; no clear D gene. Germline V gene sequence: CDR1 SGHRS, CDR2 YFSETQ. CDR3 length: 16 residues. The V gene lost 2 bases and the J gene lost 1 base, with 15 bases spanning the gap. The CDR3 reads CASSFRLPSGNTEAFF. As DNA, the CDR3 is TGCGCCAGCAGCTTCCGCTTGCCCTCCGGGAACACTGAAGCTTTCTTT.

The chain employs TRBV25-1 and TRBJ2-5; D perhaps matches TRBD2 (5 bases). From germline, CDR1 is MGHDK and CDR2 SYGVNS. The V gene lost 1 base and the J gene lost 5 bases, with 11 bases spanning the gap. CDR3 length equals 14 residues. The chain's CDR3 is CASSEFHRGETQYF. In DNA form, the CDR3 reads TGTGCCAGCAGTGAATTTCACAGAGGGGAGACCCAGTACTTC.

The chain links TRBV15 to TRBJ1-5; D not certain. The V and J ends lost 3 bases and 2 bases respectively, with 5 bases between them. Germline V gene sequence: CDR1 LNHNV, CDR2 YYDKDF (reference sequence). The CDR3 is made up of 13 amino acids. The CDR3 sequence: CATSSSGNQPQHF. The CDR3, as DNA: TGTGCCACCAGCAGCTCTGGCAATCAGCCCCAGCATTTT. The entire variable domain, with the rest obtained from reference TRBV15 and TRBJ1-5, is as follows: DAMVIQNPRYQVTQFGKPVTLSCSQTLNHNVMYWYQQKSSQAPKLLFHYYDKDFNNEADTPDNFQSRRPNTSFCFLDIRSPGLGDTAMYLCATSSSGNQPQHFGDGTRLSIL.

The chain combines TRBV27 with TRBJ2-1, with a tentative D call TRBD1 (5 bases). The V gene's germline CDR1 is MNHEY and CDR2 SMNVEV (reference sequence). The CDR3 has 16 residues. V was clipped by 2 bases and J by 0 bases, with 11 bases between them. The CDR3 bases are TGTGCCAGCAGTTTAGCGACAGTGAGCTCCTACAATGAGCAGTTCTTC. This sequence encodes CASSLATVSSYNEQFF.

V and J are TRBV10-3 and TRBJ1-6, with D maybe TRBD1 (5 bases). Germline loops: CDR1 ENHRY, CDR2 SYGVKD. Trimming removed 0 bases at V and 16 bases at J, with 10 bases between. The CDR3 runs to 12 residues. DNA for the CDR3: TGTGCCATCAGTGAGTCGGATAGGGGACTCCACTTT. Translated, it gives CAISESDRGLHF.

CDR3 in DNA: TGTGCCAGCAGCACAGGGGAAGCCTCTGGAAACACCATATATTTT. Residues: CASSTGEASGNTIYF. The V call is TRBV6-1, the J call TRBJ1-3; 7 bases fit TRBD1. This CDR3 is 15 amino acids long. Germline CDR1 and CDR2: MNHNS and SASEGT. Trimming took 6 bases from V and 0 from J; bases not matched to a gene: 5.

This chain joins TRBV6-1 and TRBJ1-2, with D hard to call. V was trimmed by 4 bases and J by 11 bases, leaving 14 bases between them. The CDR3 is made up of 12 amino acids. Germline V gives CDR1 MNHNS, CDR2 SASEGT. The CDR3 reads CASSGLVGGYTF. The CDR3 nucleotides are TGTGCCAGCAGTGGACTGGTTGGTGGATACACCTTC.

This chain uses TRBV6-5 with TRBJ1-1; 8 positions agree with TRBD1. V shed 2 bases, J shed 12 bases, and the junction held 5 bases outside the gene matches. The CDR3 has 12 amino acids. In germline, CDR1 is MNHEY, CDR2 SVGAGI. The CDR3 loop is CASSYGTGGSFF. CDR3 DNA sequence: TGTGCCAGCAGTTACGGGACAGGCGGATCTTTCTTT.

The CDR3 reads CASSRRDSNQPQHF. CDR3 nucleotides: TGTGCCAGCAGTAGGAGGGATAGCAATCAGCCCCAGCATTTT. V usage is TRBV6-4 and J usage is TRBJ1-5; D not resolved. This CDR3 contains 14 residues. The germline gives CDR1 MRHNA, CDR2 SNTAGT. The V end lost 5 bases, the J end lost 0 bases, and 8 bases lay between the germline ends.

The chain joins TRBV5-6 to TRBJ1-6; the D is unclear. The V and J ends lost 0 bases and 5 bases respectively, with 12 bases between them. CDR1 is SGHDT, CDR2 YYEEEE, per germline. There are 16 residues in the CDR3. The CDR3 protein is CASSLVVVSNNSPLHF. For the CDR3, the DNA is TGTGCCAGCAGCTTGGTTGTGGTCTCTAATAATTCACCCCTCCACTTT.